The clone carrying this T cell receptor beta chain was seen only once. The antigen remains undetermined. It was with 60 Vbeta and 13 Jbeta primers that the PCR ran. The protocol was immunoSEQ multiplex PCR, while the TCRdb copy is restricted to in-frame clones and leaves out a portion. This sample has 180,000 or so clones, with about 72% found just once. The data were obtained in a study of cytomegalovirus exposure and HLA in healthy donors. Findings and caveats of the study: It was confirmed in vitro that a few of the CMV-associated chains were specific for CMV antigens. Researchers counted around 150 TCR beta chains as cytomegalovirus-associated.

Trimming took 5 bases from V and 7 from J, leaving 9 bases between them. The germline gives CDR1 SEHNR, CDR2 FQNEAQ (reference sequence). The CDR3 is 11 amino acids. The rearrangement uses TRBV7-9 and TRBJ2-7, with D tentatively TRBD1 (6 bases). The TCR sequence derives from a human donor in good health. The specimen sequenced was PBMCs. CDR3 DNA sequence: TGTGCCAGCAGCCCCGACAGGGAGCAGTACTTC. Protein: CASSPDREQYF.